Presented here are 5 T cell receptor beta chains from one specimen sequenced in a study of blood T cell repertoires in COVID-19. The assay was immunoSEQ multiplex PCR, and TCRdb's table has in-frame clones only and misses some. The sample lists 100,000 or so clones; roughly 87% were seen once. The sequenced sample consisted of peripheral blood. Receptors originate from a man aged 50 or older with active COVID-19.

J is TRBJ2-3 and V is TRBV10-3; 8 bases map to TRBD1. Looked up from germline, CDR1 is ENHRY and CDR2 is SYGVKD. V lost 2 bases, J lost 4 bases, and 5 bases stayed unmatched. The CDR3 runs 15 residues. The CDR3: CAISEGQGPADTQYF. CDR3 DNA sequence: TGTGCCATCAGTGAGGGACAGGGCCCCGCAGATACGCAGTATTTT.

J is TRBJ1-2 and V is TRBV7-9; D is uncertain. The ends were cut back, 5 bases at V and 1 base at J, with 14 bases in the middle. From germline, CDR1 is SEHNR and CDR2 FQNEAQ (reference sequence). The CDR3 contains 15 residues. CDR3 bases: TGTGCCAGCAGCGCGCCGTCCCTACTTAACTATGGCTACACCTTC. This gives the protein CASSAPSLLNYGYTF.

The chain links TRBV5-8 to TRBJ2-3, with 7 nucleotides matching TRBD2. The germline gives CDR1 SGHTS, CDR2 YDEGEE. The CDR3 contains 15 residues. V dropped 3 bases and J dropped 6; count of bases not matched to a gene: 10. Here the CDR3 reads CASSSDGGGGDTQYF. CDR3 coding DNA: TGTGCCAGCAGCTCCGACGGCGGGGGAGGGGATACGCAGTATTTT.

This chain uses TRBV14 with TRBJ2-2; 16 bases fit TRBD2. Trimming cost V 2 bases and J 4 bases; bases outside gene matches: 7. The CDR3 is made up of 19 amino acids. Germline CDR1 reads SGHDN; CDR2 reads FVKESK. The CDR3 region is CASSQTGTSGGALTGELFF. The CDR3 DNA sequence: TGTGCCAGCAGCCAAACCGGGACTAGCGGGGGGGCCCTCACCGGGGAGCTGTTTTTT.

The rearrangement links TRBV5-1 to TRBJ2-3, with 9 bases identical to TRBD1. Germline lookup yields CDR1 SGHRS and CDR2 YFSETQ. V was pared by 6 bases and J by 2 bases, with 7 bases of the junction left unmatched. The CDR3 has 15 residues. The DNA of the CDR3 is TGCGCCAGCAACCTACAGGGGGCTGACACAGATACGCAGTATTTT. Protein product: CASNLQGADTDTQYF.